The entry below gives a single T cell receptor beta chain sequence along with its context. Its antigen is still unknown. This record comes from a study of brain T cells in children with intractable seizures. The CDR3 has 14 residues. Germline CDR1 and CDR2: SGHKS and YYEKEE (reference sequence). After removal of 4 bases from V and 8 bases from J, the junction contained 7 bases not matched to a gene. Study-wide results and caveats: Pre- and post-surgery blood differed in depth, so pre-surgery absences may be undersampling.

Only in-frame clones appear in the TCRdb table, and some are missing; sequencing was by immunoSEQ multiplex PCR. Among fewer than 25,000 clones listed, 90% to 95% were seen once. The rearrangement links TRBV5-5 to TRBJ1-2, with TRBD1 matching over 11 bases. The clonotype was recovered from a boy aged 5-17 years with focal cortical dysplasia and intractable seizures. The source material was peripheral blood, sampled at surgery. As DNA, the CDR3 is TGTGCCAGCAGCACCGGGACAGGGGGATTGGGCTACACCTTC. Amino acids: CASSTGTGGLGYTF.